Below are 17 T cell receptor beta chains sequenced from a single sample in a study of T cells in Graves' hyperthyroidism and ophthalmopathy. TCR beta CDR3 region amplification was performed from RNA transcripts. The TCR CDR3 first-round RT-PCR relied on the HTBI primer set. TCRdb ran MiXCR on the multiplex PCR reads and lists one entry per CDR3 protein. The top ten hold around 11% of the sample, which has around 520,000 distinct CDR3 sequences, 24% seen once. Sequencing input: blood. The source of these receptors is a woman aged 30 to 39 with Graves' ophthalmopathy.

This clonotype showed up just a few times. V and J are TRBV20-1 and TRBJ1-1; a weak D match, TRBD1 (6 bases). V dropped 3 bases and J dropped 4 bases, with 12 bases sitting between them. This CDR3 has 13 residues. The germline gives CDR1 DFQATT, CDR2 SNEGSKA (reference sequence). CDR3 DNA: TGCAGTGCTAGTCGGGACACCTTCACTGAAGCTTTCTTT. Its translation: CSASRDTFTEAFF.

This clonotype came up many times. This chain joins TRBV5-1 and TRBJ1-1; no firm D call. Trimming removed 4 bases at V and 3 bases at J, with 10 bases between. CDR3 length equals 13 residues. Germline V gene data show CDR1 as SGHRS and CDR2 as YFSETQ. The CDR3, as DNA: TGCGCCAGCAGCCGGACTACAGACACTGAAGCTTTCTTT. Translation: CASSRTTDTEAFF.

This clonotype was observed once. The V and J genes are TRBV20-1 and TRBJ1-2, with 7 nucleotides matching TRBD1. The CDR3 contains 14 residues. J was trimmed by 2 bases and V by 6 bases; bases with no gene match: 9. From germline, CDR1 is DFQATT and CDR2 SNEGSKA (reference sequence). As DNA, the CDR3 is TGCAGTGCCCACCCAGGGGGGACGAACTATGGCTACACCTTC. It yields the protein CSAHPGGTNYGYTF.

Many counts were recorded for this clonotype. The V call is TRBV4-1, the J call TRBJ2-2, with TRBD1 matching 7 bases. CDR3 size: 16 residues. V trimming: 4 bases; J trimming: 4 bases; junction bases outside the gene matches: 9. Germline V gene sequence: CDR1 MGHRA, CDR2 YSYEKL. CDR3 loop: CASSPYRGRSTGELFF. CDR3 nucleotides: TGCGCCAGCAGCCCGTACAGGGGACGGAGCACCGGGGAGCTGTTTTTT.

There are a few counts of this clonotype. The rearrangement joins TRBV12-3 or TRBV12-4 to TRBJ1-1; D is unresolved. V was clipped by 7 bases and J by 6 bases, with 15 bases between them. The CDR3 has 13 amino acids. The CDR3 spells CASKEPLFPEAFF. DNA of the CDR3: TGTGCCAGCAAGGAGCCACTCTTTCCTGAAGCTTTCTTT.

This clonotype has a count of ten or more. CDR3 nucleotide sequence: TGCGCCAGCAGCCATGTCCGGACAGACAACTATGGCTACACCTTC. Residues: CASSHVRTDNYGYTF. This chain joins TRBV4-1 and TRBJ1-2, with D perhaps TRBD1 (6 bases). Germline V gene sequence: CDR1 MGHRA, CDR2 YSYEKL. Deletions cut 3 bases from V and 2 bases from J, with 13 bases between. The CDR3 is made up of 15 amino acids.

This clonotype was detected ten times or more. The gene calls are TRBV12-3 or TRBV12-4 and TRBJ2-7, with D maybe TRBD1 (6 bases). Trimming removed 6 bases at V and 0 bases at J, with 12 bases between. The CDR3 consists of 14 residues. The CDR3 protein is CASSLTGRSYEQYF. CDR3 sequence (DNA): TGTGCCAGCAGCCTGACAGGCCGCTCCTACGAGCAGTACTTC.

A word on this clonotype: A much larger clone differs from this one at a single base, so this may be a read error. It is likely a read error, because the conserved phenylalanine at the end of the CDR3 is missing. The CDR3 coding sequence is TGTGCCAGTAGCGAGGACGACAGGGGATATCAGCCCCAGCATTTG. Its protein product is CASSEDDRGYQPQHL. The genes are TRBV19 and TRBJ1-5, with 8 positions matching TRBD1. The CDR3 length is 15 residues. Germline V gene data show CDR1 as LNHDA and CDR2 as SQIVND (reference sequence). V dropped 6 bases and J dropped 5; count of bases not matched to a gene: 9.

CDR3 bases: TGCAGCGTTGTGGGCGCGAACGGCTACGAGCAGTACTTC. Encoded protein: CSVVGANGYEQYF. This chain links TRBV29-1 with TRBJ2-7; D ambiguous. Trimming stripped 4 bases from V and 3 bases from J, with 13 bases between. The V gene's germline CDR1 is SQVTM and CDR2 ANQGSEA. This CDR3 region has 13 residues.

This clonotype came up many times. The junction differs from germline at one of its ends, possibly a read error. V and J are TRBV7-7 and TRBJ2-5; the D is unclear. The CDR3 sequence is 16 residues long. CDR1 and CDR2 from the germline V gene are SSHAT and FNYEAQ (reference sequence). The CDR3 here is CASSLGGSVGSETQYF. For the CDR3, the DNA is TGTGCTAGCAGCTTAGGTGGTAGTGTGGGTTCAGAGACCCAGTACTTC.

Many counts were recorded for this clonotype. The V and J genes are TRBV7-2 and TRBJ1-1; D remains ambiguous. V gave up 1 base and J gave up 2 bases, with 8 bases separating them. The CDR3 contains 14 residues. Germline CDR1 is SGHTA and CDR2 is FQGNSA. CDR3 in amino acids: CASSLVWGNTEAFF. DNA of the CDR3: TGTGCCAGCAGCTTAGTATGGGGTAACACTGAAGCTTTCTTT. Variable domain in full (rest from reference TRBV7-2 and TRBJ1-1): GAGVSQSPSNKVTEKGKDVELRCDPISGHTALYWYRQSLGQGLEFLIYFQGNSAPDKSGLPSDRFSAERTGGSVSTLTIQRTQQEDSAVYLCASSLVWGNTEAFFGQGTRLTVV.

This clonotype was observed once. The chain uses TRBV12-3 or TRBV12-4 and TRBJ1-2; the D gene is possibly TRBD1 (6 bases). The CDR3 consists of 12 residues. Trimming pared 7 bases from V and 8 bases from J, leaving 14 bases between. Here the CDR3 reads CASTPGASGYTF. CDR3 coding DNA: TGTGCCAGCACCCCGGGGGCGAGCGGCTACACCTTC.

This clonotype was observed many times. The chain couples TRBV11-2 to TRBJ1-1, with D perhaps TRBD1 (5 bases). The CDR3 loop spans 15 amino acids. CDR1 is SGHAT and CDR2 is FQNNGV in the germline V gene. V was clipped by 5 bases and J by 8 bases, with 21 bases between them. CDR3 bases: TGTGCCAGCAGCCCACGCCGGGGGTCGGGGGTCGAAGCTTTCTTT. Residues: CASSPRRGSGVEAFF.

This CDR3 reads CASSYSGGTFQTGYTF. The DNA for the CDR3 is TGTGCCAGCAGTTACTCGGGGGGCACTTTTCAGACCGGCTACACCTTC. This chain links TRBV6-2 or TRBV6-3 with TRBJ1-2, with TRBD1 as a possible D gene (6 bases). The V and J ends lost 0 bases and 8 bases respectively, with 19 bases between them. Germline V gene lookup returns CDR1 MNHEY and CDR2 SVGEGT. This CDR3 has 16 residues.

There are a few counts of this clonotype. The chain links TRBV9 to TRBJ1-2; 7 bases are a match to TRBD1. This CDR3 spans 13 amino acids. The V gene's germline CDR1 is SGDLS and CDR2 YYNGEE. V gave up 3 bases and J gave up 8 bases; unmatched junction bases: 7. Here the CDR3 DNA reads TGTGCCAGCAGCGATGACAGGGCTGGGGGCTACACCTTC. Translating it yields CASSDDRAGGYTF.

This clonotype was detected only a few times. The chain is built from TRBV11-1 and TRBJ2-4, with TRBD1 matching over 7 bases. After removal of 4 bases from V and 7 bases from J, the junction contained 4 bases not matched to a gene. From germline, CDR1 is SGHAT and CDR2 FQDESV (reference sequence). The CDR3 has 13 residues. The CDR3 DNA reads TGTGCCAGCAGCTGGGACAGTAGGAACATTCAGTACTTC. It yields the protein CASSWDSRNIQYF.

V and J are TRBV28 and TRBJ2-7, with D uncertain. V was pared by 4 bases and J by 3 bases, with 16 bases between. This CDR3 spans 15 amino acids. Germline V gene lookup returns CDR1 MDHEN and CDR2 SYDVKM. CDR3 in DNA: TGTGCCAGCAGTTCCCCCTACGACGGATACTACGAGCAGTACTTC. This encodes CASSSPYDGYYEQYF.